This T cell receptor beta chain was recorded in a study of vaccination effects on CD4 cells after COVID-19. In the case of this clone: The target antigen is unknown.

The assay was immunoSEQ multiplex PCR, and TCRdb's table has in-frame clones only and misses some. The data show over 50,000 clones, with about four fifths seen just once and about 2.4% held by the top ten. Germline values: CDR1 SQVTM, CDR2 ANQGSEA. The CDR3 length is 15 residues. Trimming at V came to 6 bases and at J to 6 bases, leaving 11 bases not matched to a gene. Study-level results: Late in the post-vaccination period, infection-induced and vaccine-induced clones underwent marked clonal contraction.

Sequencing was preceded by expansion of antigen-specific CD4+ T cells with viral peptide pools in the ViraFEST assay. Once cultured for roughly nine days, the cells underwent separation to obtain CD4+ T cells. IL-2 medium was substituted for half the medium on days 3 and 7. The TCR comes from a human donor who received a COVID-19 vaccine. The rearrangement links TRBV29-1 to TRBJ2-3; 11 bases match TRBD2. The source material was CD4+ T cells from PBMCs cultured with HCoV-229E spike peptides, sampled before COVID-19 vaccination. This chain's CDR3 is CSVTLAGGTRDTQYF. Written as DNA, the CDR3 is TGCAGCGTGACCCTAGCGGGGGGCACGCGGGATACGCAGTATTTT.